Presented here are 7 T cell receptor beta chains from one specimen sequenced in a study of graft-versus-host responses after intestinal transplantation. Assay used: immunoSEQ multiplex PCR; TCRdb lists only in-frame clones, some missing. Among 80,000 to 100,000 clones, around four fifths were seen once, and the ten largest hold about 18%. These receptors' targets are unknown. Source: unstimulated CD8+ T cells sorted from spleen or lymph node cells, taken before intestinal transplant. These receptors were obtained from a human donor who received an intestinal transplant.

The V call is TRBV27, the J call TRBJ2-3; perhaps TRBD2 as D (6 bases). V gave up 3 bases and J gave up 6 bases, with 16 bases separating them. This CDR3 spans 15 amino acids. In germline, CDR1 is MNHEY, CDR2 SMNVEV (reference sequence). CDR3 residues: CASSFLGTPLDTQYF. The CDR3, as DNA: TGTGCCAGCAGTTTCCTCGGGACTCCCTTGGATACGCAGTATTTT.

The CDR3 nucleotides read TGCAGCGGCCTACGTGGGGTTGATGGCTACACCTTC. Protein: CSGLRGVDGYTF. The chain carries TRBV29-1 and TRBJ1-2; D gene uncertain. Germline V gives CDR1 SQVTM, CDR2 ANQGSEA. CDR3 length equals 12 residues. V was cut by 7 bases and J by 6 bases, with 15 bases left in between.

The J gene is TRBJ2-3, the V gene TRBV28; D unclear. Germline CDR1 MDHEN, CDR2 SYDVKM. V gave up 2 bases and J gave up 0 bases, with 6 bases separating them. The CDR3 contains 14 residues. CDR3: CASSLTGSTDTQYF. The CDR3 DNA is TGTGCCAGCAGTTTAACCGGGAGCACAGATACGCAGTATTTT.

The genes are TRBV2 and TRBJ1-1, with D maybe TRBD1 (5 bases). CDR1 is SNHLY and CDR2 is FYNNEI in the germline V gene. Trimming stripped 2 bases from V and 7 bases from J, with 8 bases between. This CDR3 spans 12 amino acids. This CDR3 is CASSEWGVEAFF. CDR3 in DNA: TGTGCCAGCAGTGAATGGGGGGTTGAAGCTTTCTTT.

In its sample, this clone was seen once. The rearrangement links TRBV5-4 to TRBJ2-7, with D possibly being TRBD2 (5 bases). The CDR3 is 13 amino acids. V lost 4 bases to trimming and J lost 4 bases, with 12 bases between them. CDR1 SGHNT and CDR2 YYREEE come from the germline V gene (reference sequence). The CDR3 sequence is CASSPGRDYEQYF. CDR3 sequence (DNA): TGTGCCAGCAGCCCTGGACGGGATTACGAGCAGTACTTC.

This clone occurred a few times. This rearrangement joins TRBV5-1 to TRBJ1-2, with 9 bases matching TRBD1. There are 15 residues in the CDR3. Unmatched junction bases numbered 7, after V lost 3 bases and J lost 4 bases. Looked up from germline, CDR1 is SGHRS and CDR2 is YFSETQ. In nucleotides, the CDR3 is TGCGCCAGCAGCTCTCTTCCGGGACAGGGCTATGGCTACACCTTC. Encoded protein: CASSSLPGQGYGYTF.

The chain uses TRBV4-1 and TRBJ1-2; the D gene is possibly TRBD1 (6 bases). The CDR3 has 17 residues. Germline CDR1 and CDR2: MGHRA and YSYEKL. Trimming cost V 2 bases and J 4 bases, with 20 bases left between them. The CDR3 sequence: CASSQQVGTKGFYGYTF. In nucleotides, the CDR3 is TGCGCCAGCAGCCAACAAGTCGGGACAAAGGGGTTCTATGGCTACACCTTC.